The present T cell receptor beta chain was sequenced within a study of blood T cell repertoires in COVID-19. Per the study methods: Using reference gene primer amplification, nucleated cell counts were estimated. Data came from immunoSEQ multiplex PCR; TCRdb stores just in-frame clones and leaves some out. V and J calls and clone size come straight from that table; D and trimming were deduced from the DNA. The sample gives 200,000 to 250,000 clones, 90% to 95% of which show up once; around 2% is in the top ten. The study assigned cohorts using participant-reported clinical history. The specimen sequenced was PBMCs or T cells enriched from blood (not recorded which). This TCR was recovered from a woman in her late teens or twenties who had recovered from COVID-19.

This chain's CDR3 is CASGLVPGDGYTF. CDR3 sequence (DNA): TGTGCTAGTGGTTTGGTCCCCGGGGATGGCTACACCTTC. The V gene is TRBV12-5, the J gene TRBJ1-2, with D uncertain. Germline V lookup: CDR1 LGHNT, CDR2 FRNRAP. This CDR3 contains 13 residues. V lost 0 bases and J lost 6, with 8 bases in between.